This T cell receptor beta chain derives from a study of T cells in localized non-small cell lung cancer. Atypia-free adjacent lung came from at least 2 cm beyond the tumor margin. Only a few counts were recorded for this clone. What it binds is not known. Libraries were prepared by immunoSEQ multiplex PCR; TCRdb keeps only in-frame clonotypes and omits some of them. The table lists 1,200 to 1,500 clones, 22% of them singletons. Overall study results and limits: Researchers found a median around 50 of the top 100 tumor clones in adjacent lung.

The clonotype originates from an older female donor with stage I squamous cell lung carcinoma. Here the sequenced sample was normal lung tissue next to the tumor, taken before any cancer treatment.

The CDR3 bases are TGTGCCAGTAGCGGGAGGGCCTCGGCCGAGCAGTACTTC. It translates to CASSGRASAEQYF. The J gene is TRBJ2-7, the V gene TRBV19, with 8 bases lining up with TRBD2. CDR1 and CDR2 from the germline V gene are LNHDA and SQIVND (reference sequence). After removal of 6 bases from V and 6 bases from J, the junction contained 7 bases not matched to a gene. The CDR3 covers 13 residues. Complete variable domain (other parts from reference TRBV19 and TRBJ2-7): DGGITQSPKYLFRKEGQNVTLSCEQNLNHDAMYWYRQDPGQGLRLIYYSQIVNDFQKGDIAEGYSVSREKKESFPLTVTSAQKNPTAFYLCASSGRASAEQYFGPGTRLTVT.